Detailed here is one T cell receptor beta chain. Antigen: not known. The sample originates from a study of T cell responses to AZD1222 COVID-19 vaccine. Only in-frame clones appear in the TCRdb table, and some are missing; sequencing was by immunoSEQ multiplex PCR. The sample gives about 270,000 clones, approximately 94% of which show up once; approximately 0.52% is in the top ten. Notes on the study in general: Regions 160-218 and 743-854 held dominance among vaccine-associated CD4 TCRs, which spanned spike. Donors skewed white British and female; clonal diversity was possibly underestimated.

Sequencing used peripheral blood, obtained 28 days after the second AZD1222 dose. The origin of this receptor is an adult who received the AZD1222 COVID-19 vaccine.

The CDR3 nucleotides are TGCGCCAGCAGCTCGGACGGAAACACTGAAGCTTTCTTT. Its translation is CASSSDGNTEAFF. The chain couples TRBV5-1 to TRBJ1-1, with D unclear. There are 13 residues in the CDR3. CDR1 is SGHRS, CDR2 YFSETQ, per germline. Trimming cost V 3 bases and J 2 bases, with 8 bases left between them.